This T cell receptor (beta chain) was profiled in a study of blood T cell repertoires in COVID-19. Sequencing was performed with immunoSEQ multiplex PCR; in TCRdb, only in-frame clones are kept and a portion is missing. The sample contains around 140,000 clones, less than 85% of which appear only once. V lost 6 bases, J lost 2 bases, and 1 base stayed unmatched. From germline, CDR1 is MNHNY and CDR2 SVGAGI (reference sequence). The length of the CDR3 is 13 residues. The source material was peripheral blood. The TCR comes from a woman older than 75 with acute or convalescent COVID-19. The gene calls are TRBV6-6 and TRBJ2-5, with TRBD1 matching 9 bases. The CDR3 spells CASRGTGQETQYF. The CDR3 coding sequence is TGTGCCAGCAGGGGGACAGGGCAAGAGACCCAGTACTTC.